Presented here are 9 T cell receptor beta chains from one specimen sequenced in a study of T-cell memory formation after mild COVID-19. One entry per CDR3 protein results from TCRdb running MiXCR on the 5' RACE reads. The table has 470,000 or so distinct CDR3 sequences, about 20% seen once; the top ten hold roughly 8.4%. Input material: PBMCs or a T cell subset sorted from them (not recorded which). The receptors stem from an adult woman who had mild COVID-19 (a few samples of this study predate the infection). Cell type and time point are not known.

This clonotype was detected only a few times. The V and J genes are TRBV12-3 or TRBV12-4 and TRBJ2-1, with D tentatively TRBD2 (6 bases). V shed 1 base and J shed 6 bases, with 16 bases lying between them. The CDR3 runs to 16 residues. The CDR3 region is CASSLDGGVGANEQFF. In DNA form, the CDR3 reads TGTGCCAGCAGTTTAGACGGGGGAGTCGGGGCCAATGAGCAGTTCTTC.

This chain joins TRBV9 and TRBJ2-1; the match to TRBD2 covers 9 bases. V was pared by 0 bases and J by 0 bases, with 4 bases of the junction left unmatched. CDR1 and CDR2 (germline): SGDLS, YYNGEE. This CDR3 region has 17 residues. The CDR3 nucleotides read TGTGCCAGCAGCGTAGCCCTAGCGGGAATCTCCTACAATGAGCAGTTCTTC. Translation: CASSVALAGISYNEQFF.

This clonotype occurred many times. The V call is TRBV7-2, the J call TRBJ2-7; 7 positions agree with TRBD1. Trimming took 5 bases from V and 2 from J; bases not matched to a gene: 6. The germline V gene encodes CDR1 SGHTA and CDR2 FQGNSA. This CDR3 contains 14 residues. As DNA, the CDR3 is TGTGCCAGCAGCCAACGACAGGGCCCCTACGAGCAGTACTTC. Protein: CASSQRQGPYEQYF.

This clonotype was seen a handful of times. This chain's CDR3 is CASSLPSGRASEQYF. The CDR3 DNA reads TGTGCCAGCAGCTTACCTAGCGGGAGGGCATCCGAGCAGTACTTC. The chain combines TRBV7-9 with TRBJ2-7; 12 bases match TRBD2. Germline V gene data show CDR1 as SEHNR and CDR2 as FQNEAQ (reference sequence). The CDR3 runs 15 residues. With 2 bases clipped from V and 6 bases from J, the junction kept 5 bases outside the gene matches.

This rearrangement joins TRBV10-3 to TRBJ1-2, with 8 positions matching TRBD1. CDR3 size: 17 residues. In germline, CDR1 is ENHRY, CDR2 SYGVKD. Trimming cost V 5 bases and J 5 bases; bases outside gene matches: 16. The CDR3 loop is CAISSLGTGTGIYGYTF. The CDR3 bases are TGTGCCATCAGTTCATTGGGAACCGGGACAGGAATTTATGGCTACACCTTC.

The gene calls are TRBV27 and TRBJ2-1; 15 nucleotides agree with TRBD2. V trimming: 5 bases; J trimming: 2 bases; junction bases outside the gene matches: 13. This CDR3 has 20 amino acids. Germline V gene lookup returns CDR1 MNHEY and CDR2 SMNVEV (reference sequence). CDR3 sequence reads: CASSAGQGRTSGRAYNEQFF. The CDR3 region has the DNA TGTGCCAGCAGTGCCGGACAGGGACGGACTAGCGGGAGGGCCTACAATGAGCAGTTCTTC.

The rearrangement joins TRBV11-2 to TRBJ2-3; 14 nucleotides match TRBD2. The CDR3 has 22 amino acids. The germline V gene has CDR1 SGHAT and CDR2 FQNNGV. J was trimmed by 2 bases and V by 5 bases; bases with no gene match: 21. Here the CDR3 reads CASSHPTTIGTSGSWSTDTQYF. Here the CDR3 DNA reads TGTGCCAGCAGCCATCCTACCACCATCGGGACTAGCGGGAGTTGGTCCACAGATACGCAGTATTTT.

The rearrangement joins TRBV18 to TRBJ2-1; 7 bases line up with TRBD2. The CDR3 spans 16 residues. With 4 bases clipped from V and 4 bases from J, the junction kept 10 bases outside the gene matches. From germline, CDR1 is KGHSH and CDR2 LQKENI. CDR3 sequence: CASSRAGLGGYNEQFF. The DNA of the CDR3 is TGTGCCAGCTCACGAGCTGGACTAGGAGGTTACAATGAGCAGTTCTTC.

The rearrangement joins TRBV27 to TRBJ2-1; tentatively, D is TRBD1 (5 bases). The CDR3 covers 12 residues. Trimming shortened V by 9 bases and J by 2 bases, and 8 bases separated the two germline ends. In germline, CDR1 is MNHEY, CDR2 SMNVEV (reference sequence). CDR3 amino acids: CASGHTYNEQFF. The CDR3 region has the DNA TGTGCCAGTGGACACACCTACAATGAGCAGTTCTTC.